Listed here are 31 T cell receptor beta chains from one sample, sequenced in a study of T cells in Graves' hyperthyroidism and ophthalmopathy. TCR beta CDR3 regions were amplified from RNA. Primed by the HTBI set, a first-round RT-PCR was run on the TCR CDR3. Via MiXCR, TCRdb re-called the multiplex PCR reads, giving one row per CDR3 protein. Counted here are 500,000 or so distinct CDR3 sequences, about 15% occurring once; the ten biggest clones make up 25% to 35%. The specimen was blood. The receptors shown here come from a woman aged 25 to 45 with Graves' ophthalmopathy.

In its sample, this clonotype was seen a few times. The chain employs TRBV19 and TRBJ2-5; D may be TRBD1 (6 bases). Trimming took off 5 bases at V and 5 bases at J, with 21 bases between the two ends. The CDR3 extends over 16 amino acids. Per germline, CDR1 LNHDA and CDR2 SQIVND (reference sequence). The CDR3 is CASSSASGPQGETQYF. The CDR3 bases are TGTGCCAGTAGTTCGGCCTCAGGACCCCAGGGGGAGACCCAGTACTTC.

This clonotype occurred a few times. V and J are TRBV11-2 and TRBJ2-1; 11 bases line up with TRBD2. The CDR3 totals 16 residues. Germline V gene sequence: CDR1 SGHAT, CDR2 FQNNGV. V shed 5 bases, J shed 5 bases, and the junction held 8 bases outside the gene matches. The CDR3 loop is CASSPTTSGINNEQFF. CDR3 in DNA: TGTGCCAGCAGCCCCACGACTAGCGGGATTAACAATGAGCAGTTCTTC.

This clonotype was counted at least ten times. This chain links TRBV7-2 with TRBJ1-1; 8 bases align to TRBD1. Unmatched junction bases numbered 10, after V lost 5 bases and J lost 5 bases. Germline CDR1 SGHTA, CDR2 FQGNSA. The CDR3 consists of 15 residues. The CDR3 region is CASSAARGLRTEAFF. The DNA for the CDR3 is TGTGCCAGCAGCGCCGCCAGGGGGCTTAGAACTGAAGCTTTCTTT.

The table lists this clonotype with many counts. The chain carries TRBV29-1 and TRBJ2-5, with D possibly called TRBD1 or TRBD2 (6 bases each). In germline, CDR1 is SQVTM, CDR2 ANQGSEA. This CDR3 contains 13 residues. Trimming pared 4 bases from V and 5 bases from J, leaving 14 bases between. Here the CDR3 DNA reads TGCAGCGTTGCGGGGGCCGTCGGGGAGACCCAGTACTTC. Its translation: CSVAGAVGETQYF.

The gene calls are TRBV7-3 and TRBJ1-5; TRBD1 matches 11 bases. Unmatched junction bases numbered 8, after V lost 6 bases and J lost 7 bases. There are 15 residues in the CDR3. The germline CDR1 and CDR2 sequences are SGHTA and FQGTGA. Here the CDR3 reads CASRPGQGARQPQHF. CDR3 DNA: TGTGCCAGCAGACCCGGACAGGGGGCGAGGCAGCCCCAGCATTTT.

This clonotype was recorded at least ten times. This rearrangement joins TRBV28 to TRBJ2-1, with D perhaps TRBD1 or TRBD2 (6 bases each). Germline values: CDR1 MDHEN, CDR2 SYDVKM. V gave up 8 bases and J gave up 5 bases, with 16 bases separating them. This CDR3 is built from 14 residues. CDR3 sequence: CASRVGGSHNEQFF. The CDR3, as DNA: TGTGCCAGCCGGGTAGGGGGGTCCCACAATGAGCAGTTCTTC.

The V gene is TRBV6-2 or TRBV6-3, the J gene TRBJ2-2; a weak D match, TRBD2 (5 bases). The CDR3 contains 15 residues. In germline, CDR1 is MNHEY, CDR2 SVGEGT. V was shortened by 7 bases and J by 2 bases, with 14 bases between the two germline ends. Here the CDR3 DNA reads TGTGCCAGCACCCTAGCCTTCGCCAACACCGGGGAGCTGTTTTTT. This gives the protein CASTLAFANTGELFF.

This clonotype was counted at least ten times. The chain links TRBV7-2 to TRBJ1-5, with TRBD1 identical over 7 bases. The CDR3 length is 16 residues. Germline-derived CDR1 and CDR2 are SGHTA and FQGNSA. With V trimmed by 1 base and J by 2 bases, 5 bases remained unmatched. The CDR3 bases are TGTGCCAGCAGCTTAGAGGTCAGGGGGGGCAATCAGCCCCAGCATTTT. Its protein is CASSLEVRGGNQPQHF. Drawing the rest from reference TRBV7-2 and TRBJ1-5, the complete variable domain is GAGVSQSPSNKVTEKGKDVELRCDPISGHTALYWYRQSLGQGLEFLIYFQGNSAPDKSGLPSDRFSAERTGGSVSTLTIQRTQQEDSAVYLCASSLEVRGGNQPQHFGDGTRLSIL.

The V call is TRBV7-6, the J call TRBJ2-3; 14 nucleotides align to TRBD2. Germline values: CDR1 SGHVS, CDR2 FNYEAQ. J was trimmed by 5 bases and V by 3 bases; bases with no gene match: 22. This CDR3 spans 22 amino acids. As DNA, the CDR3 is TGTGCCAGCAGCTTGAATTACCCGGCGACCCGGGGACTAGCGGGAGTTAAAGATACGCAGTATTTT. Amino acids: CASSLNYPATRGLAGVKDTQYF.

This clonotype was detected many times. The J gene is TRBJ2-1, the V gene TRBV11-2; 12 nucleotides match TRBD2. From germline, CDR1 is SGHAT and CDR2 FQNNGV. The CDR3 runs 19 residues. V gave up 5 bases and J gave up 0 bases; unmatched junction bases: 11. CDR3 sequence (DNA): TGTGCCAGCAGCCGGCTGACTAGCGGGAGTTCCTACTCCTACAATGAGCAGTTCTTC. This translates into CASSRLTSGSSYSYNEQFF.

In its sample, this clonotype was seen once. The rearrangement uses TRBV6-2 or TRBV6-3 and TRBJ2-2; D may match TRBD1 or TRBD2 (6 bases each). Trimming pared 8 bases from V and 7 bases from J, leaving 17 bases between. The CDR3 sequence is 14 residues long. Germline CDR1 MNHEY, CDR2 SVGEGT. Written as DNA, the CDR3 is TGTGCCAGCCGTTTACAGGGAGGAGTCGGGGAGCTGTTTTTT. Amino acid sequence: CASRLQGGVGELFF.

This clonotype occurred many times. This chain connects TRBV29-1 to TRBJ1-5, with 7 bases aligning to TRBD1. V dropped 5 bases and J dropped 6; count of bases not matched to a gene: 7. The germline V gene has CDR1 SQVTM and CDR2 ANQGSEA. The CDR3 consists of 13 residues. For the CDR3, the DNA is TGCAGCGTTTGGACAGGTGAAGGTCAGCCCCAGCATTTT. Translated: CSVWTGEGQPQHF.

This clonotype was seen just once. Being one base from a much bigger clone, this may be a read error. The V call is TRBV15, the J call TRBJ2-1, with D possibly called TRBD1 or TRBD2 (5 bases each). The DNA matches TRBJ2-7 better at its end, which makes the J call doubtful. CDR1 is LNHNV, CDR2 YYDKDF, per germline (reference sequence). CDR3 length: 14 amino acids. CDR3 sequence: CATSRVLDGGEQYF. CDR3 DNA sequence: TGTGCCACCAGCAGAGTCCTCGATGGGGGTGAGCAGTACTTC.

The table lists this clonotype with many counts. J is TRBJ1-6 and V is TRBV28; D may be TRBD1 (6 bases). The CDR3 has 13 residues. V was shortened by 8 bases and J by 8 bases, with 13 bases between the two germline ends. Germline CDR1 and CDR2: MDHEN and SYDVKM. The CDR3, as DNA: TGTGCCAGCGGAGACAGGAATTATTCACCCCTCCACTTT. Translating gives CASGDRNYSPLHF.

DNA of the CDR3: TGTGCCAGCAGCGCGGGACGGAGGCTCTACGAGCAGTACTTC. This translates into CASSAGRRLYEQYF. This chain joins TRBV28 and TRBJ2-7; D is perhaps TRBD2 (6 bases). The V gene's germline CDR1 is MDHEN and CDR2 SYDVKM. The CDR3 covers 14 residues. V shed 6 bases and J shed 3 bases, with 15 bases lying between them.

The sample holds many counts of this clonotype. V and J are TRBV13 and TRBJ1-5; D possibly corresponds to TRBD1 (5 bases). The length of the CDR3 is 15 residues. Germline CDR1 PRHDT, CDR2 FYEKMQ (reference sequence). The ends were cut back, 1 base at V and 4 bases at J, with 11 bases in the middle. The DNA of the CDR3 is TGTGCCAGCAGCTTAGCTAGGGGTAGGAATCAGCCCCAGCATTTT. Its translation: CASSLARGRNQPQHF. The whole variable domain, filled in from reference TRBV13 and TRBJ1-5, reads AAGVIQSPRHLIKEKRETATLKCYPIPRHDTVYWYQQGPGQDPQFLISFYEKMQSDKGSIPDRFSAQQFSDYHSELNMSSLELGDSALYFCASSLARGRNQPQHFGDGTRLSIL.

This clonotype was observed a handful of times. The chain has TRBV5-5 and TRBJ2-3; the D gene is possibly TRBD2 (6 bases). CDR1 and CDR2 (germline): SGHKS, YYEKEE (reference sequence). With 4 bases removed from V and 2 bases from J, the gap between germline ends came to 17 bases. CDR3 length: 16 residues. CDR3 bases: TGTGCCAGCAGCCGGGGACTTCAAGGCCCCACAGATACGCAGTATTTT. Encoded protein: CASSRGLQGPTDTQYF. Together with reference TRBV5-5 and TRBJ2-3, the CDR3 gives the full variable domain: DAGVTQSPTHLIKTRGQQVTLRCSPISGHKSVSWYQQVLGQGPQFIFQYYEKEERGRGNFPDRFSARQFPNYSSELNVNALLLGDSALYLCASSRGLQGPTDTQYFGPGTRLTVL.

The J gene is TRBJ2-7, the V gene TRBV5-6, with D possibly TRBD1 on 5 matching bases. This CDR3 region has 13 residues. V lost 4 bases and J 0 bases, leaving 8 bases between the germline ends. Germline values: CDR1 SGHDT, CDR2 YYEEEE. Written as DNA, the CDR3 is TGTGCCAGCAGCCGGACAATCTCCTACGAGCAGTACTTC. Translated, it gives CASSRTISYEQYF.

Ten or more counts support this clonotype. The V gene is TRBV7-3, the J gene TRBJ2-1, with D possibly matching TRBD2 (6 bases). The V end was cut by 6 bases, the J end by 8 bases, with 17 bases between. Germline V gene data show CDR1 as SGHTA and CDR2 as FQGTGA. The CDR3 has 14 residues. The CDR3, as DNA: TGTGCCAGCAGTCGCTGGGGGGTCGGGCATGAGCAGTTCTTC. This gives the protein CASSRWGVGHEQFF.

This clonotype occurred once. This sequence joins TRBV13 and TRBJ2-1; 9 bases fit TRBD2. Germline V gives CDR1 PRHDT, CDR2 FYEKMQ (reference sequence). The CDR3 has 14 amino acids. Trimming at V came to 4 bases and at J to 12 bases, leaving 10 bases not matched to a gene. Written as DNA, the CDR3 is TGTGCCAGCAGCTCCGGGACTAGCTATGGGGCGCAGTTCTTC. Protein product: CASSSGTSYGAQFF. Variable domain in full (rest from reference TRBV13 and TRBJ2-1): AAGVIQSPRHLIKEKRETATLKCYPIPRHDTVYWYQQGPGQDPQFLISFYEKMQSDKGSIPDRFSAQQFSDYHSELNMSSLELGDSALYFCASSSGTSYGAQFFGPGTRLTVL.

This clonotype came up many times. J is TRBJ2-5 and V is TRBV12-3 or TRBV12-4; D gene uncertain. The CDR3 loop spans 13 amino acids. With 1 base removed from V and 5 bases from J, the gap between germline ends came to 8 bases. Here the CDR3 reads CASSLGPRETQYF. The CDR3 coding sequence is TGTGCCAGCAGTTTAGGGCCGAGGGAGACCCAGTACTTC.

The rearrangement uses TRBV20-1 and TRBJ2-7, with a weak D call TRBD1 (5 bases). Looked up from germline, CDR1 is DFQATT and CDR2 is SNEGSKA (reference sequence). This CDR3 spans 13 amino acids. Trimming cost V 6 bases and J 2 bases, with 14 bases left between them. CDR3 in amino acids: CSATGDRTYEQYF. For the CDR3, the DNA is TGCAGTGCCACCGGAGACAGAACCTACGAGCAGTACTTC.

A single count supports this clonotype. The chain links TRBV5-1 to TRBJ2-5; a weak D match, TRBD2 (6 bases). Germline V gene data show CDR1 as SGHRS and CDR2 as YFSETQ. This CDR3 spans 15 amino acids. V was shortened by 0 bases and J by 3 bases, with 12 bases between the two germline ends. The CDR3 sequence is CASSLDGRREETQYF. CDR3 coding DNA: TGCGCCAGCAGCTTGGATGGGCGGAGGGAAGAGACCCAGTACTTC.

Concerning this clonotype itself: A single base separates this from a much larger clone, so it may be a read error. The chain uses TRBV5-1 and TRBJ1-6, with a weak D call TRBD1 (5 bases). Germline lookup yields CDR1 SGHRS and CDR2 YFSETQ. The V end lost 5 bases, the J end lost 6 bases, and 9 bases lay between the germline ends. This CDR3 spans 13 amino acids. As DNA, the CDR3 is TGCGCCAGCAGGCCCGGGGGTAATTCACCCCTCCACTTT. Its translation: CASRPGGNSPLHF. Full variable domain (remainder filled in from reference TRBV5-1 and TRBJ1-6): KAGVTQTPRYLIKTRGQQVTLSCSPISGHRSVSWYQQTPGQGLQFLFEYFSETQRNKGNFPGRFSGRQFSNSRSEMNVSTLELGDSALYLCASRPGGNSPLHFGNGTRLTVT.

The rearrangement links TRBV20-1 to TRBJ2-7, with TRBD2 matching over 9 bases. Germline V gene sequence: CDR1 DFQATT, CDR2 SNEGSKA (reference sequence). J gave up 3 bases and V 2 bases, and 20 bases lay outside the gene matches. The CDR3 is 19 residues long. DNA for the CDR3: TGCAGTGCTAGATCCCCGCCGACTAGCGGCTCGAGCGGATTCTACGAGCAGTACTTC. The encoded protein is CSARSPPTSGSSGFYEQYF.

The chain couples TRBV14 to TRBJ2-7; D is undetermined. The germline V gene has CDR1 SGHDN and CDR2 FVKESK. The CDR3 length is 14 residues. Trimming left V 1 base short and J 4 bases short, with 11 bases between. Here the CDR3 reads CASSQAVLYYEQYF. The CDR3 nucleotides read TGTGCCAGCAGCCAAGCGGTTTTGTATTACGAGCAGTACTTC.

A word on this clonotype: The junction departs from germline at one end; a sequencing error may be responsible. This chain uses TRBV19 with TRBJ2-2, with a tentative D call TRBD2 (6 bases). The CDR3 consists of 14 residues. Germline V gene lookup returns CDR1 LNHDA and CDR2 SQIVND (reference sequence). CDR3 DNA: TGTGCCAGTAATACTCGCTGGAACACCGGGGGGCTGTTTTTT. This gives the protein CASNTRWNTGGLFF.

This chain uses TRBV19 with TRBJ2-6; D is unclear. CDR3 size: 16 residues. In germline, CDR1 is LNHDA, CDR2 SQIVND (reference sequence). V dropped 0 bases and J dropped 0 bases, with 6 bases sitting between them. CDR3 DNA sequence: TGTGCCAGTAGTATAGAGGTTTCCTCTGGGGCCAACGTCCTGACTTTC. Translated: CASSIEVSSGANVLTF.

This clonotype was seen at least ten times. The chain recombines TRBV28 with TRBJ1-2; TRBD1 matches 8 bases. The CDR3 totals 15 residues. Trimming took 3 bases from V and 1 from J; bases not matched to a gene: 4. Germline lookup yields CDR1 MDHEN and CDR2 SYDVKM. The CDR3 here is CASSFGQGYNYGYTF. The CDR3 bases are TGTGCCAGCAGTTTCGGACAGGGATATAACTATGGCTACACCTTC.

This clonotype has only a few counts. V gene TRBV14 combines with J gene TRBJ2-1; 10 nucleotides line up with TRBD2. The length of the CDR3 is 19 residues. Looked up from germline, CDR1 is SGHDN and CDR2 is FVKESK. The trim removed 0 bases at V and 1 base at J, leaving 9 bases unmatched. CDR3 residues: CASSQEWSGRAKSYNEQFF. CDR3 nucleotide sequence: TGTGCCAGCAGCCAAGAGTGGAGCGGGAGGGCCAAATCCTACAATGAGCAGTTCTTC. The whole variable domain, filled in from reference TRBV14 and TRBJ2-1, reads EAGVTQFPSHSVIEKGQTVTLRCDPISGHDNLYWYRRVMGKEIKFLLHFVKESKQDESGMPNNRFLAERTGGTYSTLKVQPAELEDSGVYFCASSQEWSGRAKSYNEQFFGPGTRLTVL.

This chain's CDR3 is CASSRLPKPQETQYF. The CDR3 DNA is TGCGCCAGCAGCAGGCTACCGAAGCCACAAGAGACCCAGTACTTC. The chain recombines TRBV4-3 with TRBJ2-5; D is uncertain. Trimming cost V 5 bases and J 2 bases, with 15 bases left between them. Per germline, CDR1 LGHNA and CDR2 YSLEER. The CDR3 extends over 15 amino acids.